The 25 T cell receptor beta chains below all came from one sample that was sequenced in a study of blood T cell repertoires in COVID-19. Data came from immunoSEQ multiplex PCR; TCRdb stores just in-frame clones and leaves some out. Altogether 100,000 to 150,000 clones are present, 86% being singletons, with the ten largest covering about an eighth. Sequenced material: peripheral blood. All receptors come from a woman in her 70s with COVID-19, enrolled during active disease.

This clone was detected once. The genes are TRBV10-2 and TRBJ2-1, with 9 bases fitting TRBD1. This CDR3 comprises 14 residues. CDR1 and CDR2 (germline): WSHSY, SAAADI. V was clipped by 6 bases and J by 5 bases; unmatched bases: 5. CDR3 coding DNA: TGCGCCAGCAGGGGACAGGGTCCCGACAATGAGCAGTTCTTC. It specifies CASRGQGPDNEQFF.

This clone came up once. The chain couples TRBV18 to TRBJ1-5; TRBD1 is a possible D gene (5 bases). The CDR3 is 14 residues long. The germline CDR1 and CDR2 sequences are KGHSH and LQKENI. V was clipped by 3 bases and J by 1 base, with 7 bases between them. CDR3 sequence: CASSPGRSNQPQHF. Here the CDR3 DNA reads TGTGCCAGCTCACCGGGGCGGAGCAATCAGCCCCAGCATTTT.

The genes are TRBV7-2 and TRBJ2-7, with TRBD1 identical over 9 bases. Germline CDR1 and CDR2: SGHTA and FQGNSA. Trimming at V came to 5 bases and at J to 2 bases, leaving 4 bases not matched to a gene. The CDR3 is made up of 14 amino acids. The DNA of the CDR3 is TGTGCCAGCAGCCCCCGGACAGGGGCCTACGAGCAGTACTTC. It codes for CASSPRTGAYEQYF.

This chain links TRBV6-6 with TRBJ2-7; the match to TRBD1 covers 9 bases. In germline, CDR1 is MNHNY, CDR2 SVGAGI (reference sequence). After removal of 7 bases from V and 2 bases from J, the junction contained 3 bases not matched to a gene. The length of the CDR3 is 13 residues. CDR3 amino acids: CASNGQGPYEQYF. The CDR3 DNA is TGTGCCAGCAATGGACAGGGGCCCTACGAGCAGTACTTC.

J is TRBJ1-1 and V is TRBV30, with D tentatively TRBD1 (5 bases). The CDR3 has 12 amino acids. Germline V gene sequence: CDR1 GTSNPN, CDR2 SVGIG (reference sequence). Trimming stripped 8 bases from V and 1 base from J, with 11 bases between. In nucleotides, the CDR3 is TGTGCCGGGGGACGGAGGAACACTGAAGCTTTCTTT. It specifies CAGGRRNTEAFF.

The chain recombines TRBV27 with TRBJ2-1; 9 nucleotides line up with TRBD1. The CDR3 has 15 amino acids. CDR1 and CDR2 (germline): MNHEY, SMNVEV (reference sequence). Germline trimming cut 4 bases from V and 6 bases from J; bases unmatched to any gene: 7. CDR3: CASSSLGTGSNEQFF. The CDR3 nucleotides read TGTGCCAGCAGTTCCCTTGGGACAGGGAGCAATGAGCAGTTCTTC.

This clone has only a few counts. The chain uses TRBV12-3 or TRBV12-4 and TRBJ1-2; 8 bases agree with TRBD1. The V and J ends lost 7 bases and 7 bases, in that order; junction bases with no gene match: 5. The CDR3 loop spans 12 amino acids. The CDR3 here is CASTRTGFGYTF. In DNA form, the CDR3 reads TGTGCCAGCACCCGGACAGGGTTTGGCTACACCTTC.

The chain uses TRBV7-3 and TRBJ2-1; 7 nucleotides agree with TRBD1. Germline assignment: CDR1 SGHTA and CDR2 FQGTGA. Losses at the gene ends were 3 bases for V and 5 bases for J; bases not matched to a gene: 7. The CDR3 runs 15 residues. This chain's CDR3 is CASSLPGQQHNEQFF. The CDR3 coding sequence is TGTGCCAGCAGCTTGCCGGGACAGCAACACAATGAGCAGTTCTTC. The full variable domain, completed using reference TRBV7-3 and TRBJ2-1, is GAGVSQTPSNKVTEKGKYVELRCDPISGHTALYWYRQSLGQGPEFLIYFQGTGAADDSGLPNDRFFAVRPEGSVSTLKIQRTERGDSAVYLCASSLPGQQHNEQFFGPGTRLTVL.

The DNA for the CDR3 is TGTGCCACCAGTGATTTGCCGAGGGGAGGACCTAGCCAAGAGACCCAGTACTTC. Translated, it gives CATSDLPRGGPSQETQYF. The chain has TRBV24-1 and TRBJ2-5; tentatively, D is TRBD2 (6 bases). Deletions cut 0 bases from V and 1 base from J, with 17 bases between. Germline-derived CDR1 and CDR2 are KGHDR and SFDVKD. CDR3 length: 18 residues.

V usage is TRBV2 and J usage is TRBJ1-1; no clear D gene. The CDR3 is 14 amino acids. Germline CDR1 and CDR2: SNHLY and FYNNEI. Trimming shortened V by 8 bases and J by 5 bases, and 18 bases separated the two germline ends. CDR3 region: CASWESGGRTEAFF. The CDR3 nucleotides read TGTGCCAGCTGGGAAAGTGGAGGTAGAACTGAAGCTTTCTTT.

The CDR3, as DNA: TGCGCCAGCAGCTTGGACAGGGCGTATGAGCAGTTCTTC. Residues: CASSLDRAYEQFF. V gene TRBV5-1 combines with J gene TRBJ2-1; TRBD1 is a possible D gene (6 bases). Germline V gives CDR1 SGHRS, CDR2 YFSETQ. Trimming removed 0 bases from V and 8 bases from J, with 9 bases in between. The CDR3 totals 13 residues.

The chain joins TRBV29-1 to TRBJ1-2, with D hard to call. The CDR3 spans 12 residues. V was cut by 2 bases and J by 2 bases, with 6 bases left in between. Germline CDR1 and CDR2: SQVTM and ANQGSEA. The CDR3 region has the DNA TGCAGCGTTGAACACAGCAACTATGGCTACACCTTC. Its translation: CSVEHSNYGYTF. Drawing the rest from reference TRBV29-1 and TRBJ1-2, the complete variable domain is SAVISQKPSRDICQRGTSLTIQCQVDSQVTMMFWYRQQPGQSLTLIATANQGSEATYESGFVIDKFPISRPNLTFSTLTVSNMSPEDSSIYLCSVEHSNYGYTFGSGTRLTVV.

This chain connects TRBV7-8 to TRBJ2-5, with 10 bases matching TRBD1. The CDR3 has 15 residues. The V segment lost 3 bases and the J segment 2 bases; nucleotides outside the gene matches: 3. Germline lookup yields CDR1 SGHVS and CDR2 FQNEAQ. This CDR3 reads CASSLGDRGQETQYF. In DNA, the CDR3 is TGTGCCAGCAGCTTGGGGGACAGGGGTCAAGAGACCCAGTACTTC.

This clone is labeled medium-sized. DNA for the CDR3: TGTGCCACCAGCGATCGGACGGGAGCCTACGAGCAGTACTTC. Its protein product is CATSDRTGAYEQYF. The chain joins TRBV15 to TRBJ2-7, with D perhaps matching TRBD2 (6 bases). Trimming removed 5 bases from V and 2 bases from J, with 13 bases in between. The CDR3 totals 14 residues. Germline V gene lookup returns CDR1 LNHNV and CDR2 YYDKDF (reference sequence).

This sequence joins TRBV5-1 and TRBJ2-5; the match to TRBD2 covers 13 bases. Losses at the gene ends were 4 bases for V and 2 bases for J; bases not matched to a gene: 14. The CDR3 is 19 residues long. CDR1 and CDR2 (germline): SGHRS, YFSETQ. CDR3 sequence: CASSGNHLLLAGGQETQYF. The CDR3 nucleotides are TGCGCCAGCAGCGGGAACCACCTACTACTAGCGGGGGGGCAAGAGACCCAGTACTTC.

The V gene is TRBV19, the J gene TRBJ2-6; D call uncertain. Per germline, CDR1 LNHDA and CDR2 SQIVND (reference sequence). The V end lost 0 bases, the J end lost 1 base, and 4 bases lay between the germline ends. This CDR3 spans 15 amino acids. CDR3: CASSIDLSGANVLTF. CDR3 nucleotides: TGTGCCAGTAGTATAGACCTTTCTGGGGCCAACGTCCTGACTTTC. The full variable domain, its missing parts supplied by reference TRBV19 and TRBJ2-6, is DGGITQSPKYLFRKEGQNVTLSCEQNLNHDAMYWYRQDPGQGLRLIYYSQIVNDFQKGDIAEGYSVSREKKESFPLTVTSAQKNPTAFYLCASSIDLSGANVLTFGAGSRLTVL.

The chain is built from TRBV5-4 and TRBJ2-3, with D maybe TRBD2 (6 bases). Germline values: CDR1 SGHNT, CDR2 YYREEE (reference sequence). Deletions cut 4 bases from V and 6 bases from J, with 18 bases between. The CDR3 totals 15 residues. CDR3 in DNA: TGTGCCAGCAGCCCGAGGCGGGGCCCGGACGATACGCAGTATTTT. Amino acids: CASSPRRGPDDTQYF.

V is TRBV3-1 (or the pseudogene TRBV3-2) and J is TRBJ1-2; D unclear. Trimming left V 1 base short and J 0 bases short, with 12 bases between. This CDR3 has 16 residues. Germline CDR1 reads LGHDT; CDR2 reads YNNKEL (reference sequence). The DNA for the CDR3 is TGTGCCAGCAGCCAAGGATTGGCAGGTACTAACTATGGCTACACCTTC. Amino acids: CASSQGLAGTNYGYTF.

Only one count was recorded for this clone. The chain joins TRBV9 to TRBJ2-1, with D perhaps matching TRBD1 (6 bases). The CDR3 is 11 residues long. V gave up 3 bases and J gave up 10 bases, with 8 bases separating them. Germline V gene lookup returns CDR1 SGDLS and CDR2 YYNGEE. The CDR3 bases are TGTGCCAGCAGCGCCGGGACAGAGCAGTTCTTC. This gives the protein CASSAGTEQFF.

The chain employs TRBV5-1 and TRBJ1-2; D is ambiguous. The CDR3 has 13 residues. Germline lookup yields CDR1 SGHRS and CDR2 YFSETQ. Trimming stripped 0 bases from V and 4 bases from J, with 7 bases between. This CDR3 is CASSLAAVYGYTF. CDR3 in DNA: TGCGCCAGCAGCTTGGCGGCGGTCTATGGCTACACCTTC.

There are a few counts of this clone. V usage is TRBV5-6 and J usage is TRBJ1-6, with D perhaps matching TRBD1 (5 bases). Germline CDR1 is SGHDT and CDR2 is YYEEEE. V gave up 2 bases and J gave up 10 bases, with 10 bases separating them. CDR3 length: 13 amino acids. DNA for the CDR3: TGTGCCAGCAGCTTACCAGGGATGTCACCCCTCCACTTT. As protein: CASSLPGMSPLHF.

Regarding this clone: The sample has other DNA sequences that encode this CDR3 too. The rearrangement links TRBV29-1 to TRBJ2-5; 8 bases are a match to TRBD2. This CDR3 contains 14 residues. The germline V gene has CDR1 SQVTM and CDR2 ANQGSEA. The DNA of the CDR3 is TGCCGGGTTGGGGGCCCGGGGGGGGGCGAGACCCAGTACTTC. Amino acids: CRVGGPGGGETQYF.

The V gene is TRBV29-1, the J gene TRBJ1-5; D is ambiguous. The germline CDR1 and CDR2 sequences are SQVTM and ANQGSEA. The CDR3 runs 14 residues. V lost 4 bases and J 2 bases, leaving 12 bases between the germline ends. This chain's CDR3 is CSVATGSGNQPQHF. DNA for the CDR3: TGCAGCGTTGCGACGGGGTCTGGCAATCAGCCCCAGCATTTT.

This clone was picked up one time. The gene calls are TRBV5-1 and TRBJ2-3; a weak D match, TRBD1 (5 bases). V was clipped by 4 bases and J by 4 bases, with 19 bases between them. Germline values: CDR1 SGHRS, CDR2 YFSETQ. CDR3 length equals 16 residues. The chain's CDR3 is CASSPASGIFPDTQYF. Written as DNA, the CDR3 is TGCGCCAGCAGCCCGGCGTCAGGGATTTTTCCAGATACGCAGTATTTT. Combining the CDR3 with reference TRBV5-1 and TRBJ2-3 gives the whole variable domain KAGVTQTPRYLIKTRGQQVTLSCSPISGHRSVSWYQQTPGQGLQFLFEYFSETQRNKGNFPGRFSGRQFSNSRSEMNVSTLELGDSALYLCASSPASGIFPDTQYFGPGTRLTVL.

The V and J genes are TRBV6-6 and TRBJ1-6; a possible D gene is TRBD1 (6 bases). This CDR3 is 15 amino acids long. V shed 4 bases and J shed 2 bases, with 9 bases lying between them. CDR1 and CDR2 from the germline V gene are MNHNY and SVGAGI (reference sequence). CDR3 residues: CASSSRGPYNSPLHF. The CDR3 DNA reads as TGTGCCAGCAGTTCCAGGGGTCCCTATAATTCACCCCTCCACTTT.